Listed here are 21 T cell receptor beta chains from one sample, sequenced in a study of blood T cell repertoires in COVID-19. Here immunoSEQ multiplex PCR was the method, and the copy in TCRdb shows in-frame clones only, minus some. This sample carries hundreds of thousands of clones, around 85% of them seen once, and the ten largest clones take 0.55% to 0.75%. The sequenced sample was peripheral blood. These receptors all stem from a man aged 35-49 years with acute or convalescent COVID-19.

This chain links TRBV7-9 with TRBJ2-5; D is perhaps TRBD1 (5 bases). V was trimmed by 6 bases and J by 1 base, leaving 15 bases between them. Germline V gene data show CDR1 as SEHNR and CDR2 as FQNEAQ (reference sequence). CDR3 size: 15 residues. CDR3 protein: CASSPRQSGQETQYF. The CDR3 region has the DNA TGTGCCAGCAGTCCAAGACAGTCCGGCCAAGAGACCCAGTACTTC.

The chain links TRBV18 to TRBJ1-1, with D possibly TRBD1 on 6 matching bases. Germline CDR1 KGHSH, CDR2 LQKENI. There are 18 residues in the CDR3. Trimming removed 3 bases from V and 3 bases from J, with 23 bases in between. The CDR3 region is CASSPRYRDIAGDTEAFF. The DNA for the CDR3 is TGTGCCAGCTCACCCCGGTATAGGGACATCGCGGGGGACACTGAAGCTTTCTTT.

The gene calls are TRBV4-3 and TRBJ2-1, with 9 bases identical to TRBD2. Trimming took 2 bases from V and 4 from J; bases not matched to a gene: 15. The CDR3 totals 19 residues. Germline V gene lookup returns CDR1 LGHNA and CDR2 YSLEER. Written as DNA, the CDR3 is TGCGCCAGCAGCCAATATACACACGATAGCGGGAGCGGATACAATGAGCAGTTCTTC. Protein: CASSQYTHDSGSGYNEQFF.

The J gene is TRBJ1-1, the V gene TRBV7-8; D gene uncertain. Trimming left V 1 base short and J 5 bases short, with 14 bases between. The V gene's germline CDR1 is SGHVS and CDR2 FQNEAQ. CDR3 size: 15 residues. DNA of the CDR3: TGTGCCAGCAGCTTAGATGAGGGTTTTTGGACTGAAGCTTTCTTT. It encodes CASSLDEGFWTEAFF.

This chain uses TRBV5-1 with TRBJ2-1; 9 nucleotides line up with TRBD2. With 0 bases clipped from V and 4 bases from J, the junction kept 8 bases outside the gene matches. The CDR3 has 17 amino acids. Germline lookup yields CDR1 SGHRS and CDR2 YFSETQ. The CDR3, as DNA: TGCGCCAGCAGCTTGGCCGTTTCGACTAGCGGATACAATGAGCAGTTCTTC. Amino acid sequence: CASSLAVSTSGYNEQFF.

The chain joins TRBV4-1 to TRBJ2-3; 11 bases are shared with TRBD2. The CDR3 is 19 amino acids. After removal of 1 base from V and 2 bases from J, the junction contained 11 bases not matched to a gene. The germline CDR1 and CDR2 sequences are MGHRA and YSYEKL. This chain's CDR3 is CASSQARTRLAGSTDTQYF. The CDR3, as DNA: TGCGCCAGCAGCCAAGCCAGAACCCGACTAGCGGGGTCCACAGATACGCAGTATTTT.

Comments on this clone: Other DNA sequences of this sample code for an identical CDR3. V gene TRBV19 combines with J gene TRBJ2-7; TRBD2 matches 14 bases. The V and J ends lost 3 bases and 4 bases, in that order; junction bases with no gene match: 2. The CDR3 is made up of 15 amino acids. CDR1 and CDR2 (germline): LNHDA, SQIVND (reference sequence). The CDR3 protein is CASSMGLAGVYEQYF. In DNA, the CDR3 is TGTGCCAGTAGTATGGGACTAGCGGGAGTATACGAGCAGTACTTC.

This clone occurred once. One end of the junction does not line up with germline, which may come from a read error. The gene calls are TRBV2 and TRBJ2-1; TRBD2 matches at 10 bases. CDR1 and CDR2 from the germline V gene are SNHLY and FYNNEI. The CDR3 is 15 residues long. The CDR3: CASREAGGDYNEQFF. CDR3 DNA: TGTGCCAGCAGAGAAGCGGGGGGGGACTACAATGAGCAGTTCTTC.

The J gene is TRBJ1-4, the V gene TRBV12-3 or TRBV12-4, with a tentative D call TRBD1 (5 bases). CDR3 length: 12 residues. Deletions cut 6 bases from V and 7 bases from J, with 9 bases between. CDR3 region: CASSWGPEKLFF. The CDR3 DNA sequence: TGTGCCAGCAGCTGGGGCCCTGAAAAACTGTTTTTT.

This chain connects TRBV7-6 to TRBJ1-4; the D is unclear. V gave up 5 bases and J gave up 7 bases, with 17 bases separating them. CDR1 is SGHVS, CDR2 FNYEAQ, per germline. There are 15 residues in the CDR3. The CDR3 sequence is CASSLEAEPGEKLFF. The CDR3 nucleotides are TGTGCCAGCAGCCTGGAGGCGGAACCTGGTGAAAAACTGTTTTTT.

This chain uses TRBV19 with TRBJ2-2; TRBD2 matches at 8 bases. The CDR3 has 17 residues. The V and J ends lost 3 bases and 0 bases, in that order; junction bases with no gene match: 6. Germline V gene data show CDR1 as LNHDA and CDR2 as SQIVND (reference sequence). CDR3 coding DNA: TGTGCCAGTAGTATTACCTCAGCGGGGGCGAACACCGGGGAGCTGTTTTTT. Translation gives CASSITSAGANTGELFF.

This clone was detected only a few times. The chain has TRBV7-2 and TRBJ2-5; the D is unclear. The CDR3 length is 12 residues. The germline V gene encodes CDR1 SGHTA and CDR2 FQGNSA. Trimming shortened V by 5 bases and J by 5 bases, and 9 bases separated the two germline ends. The CDR3: CASSPTRETQYF. In DNA, the CDR3 is TGTGCCAGCAGCCCAACCAGGGAGACCCAGTACTTC.

This clone was recorded once. This chain uses TRBV19 with TRBJ1-1, with 7 nucleotides matching TRBD1. Germline V lookup: CDR1 LNHDA, CDR2 SQIVND (reference sequence). J gave up 4 bases and V 3 bases, and 5 bases lay outside the gene matches. The CDR3 is 14 residues long. The CDR3 sequence: CASSIDRARTEAFF. CDR3 nucleotides: TGTGCCAGTAGTATCGACAGGGCGCGCACTGAAGCTTTCTTT. The whole variable domain, filled in from reference TRBV19 and TRBJ1-1, reads DGGITQSPKYLFRKEGQNVTLSCEQNLNHDAMYWYRQDPGQGLRLIYYSQIVNDFQKGDIAEGYSVSREKKESFPLTVTSAQKNPTAFYLCASSIDRARTEAFFGQGTRLTVV.

The rearrangement links TRBV19 to TRBJ1-2; maybe TRBD1 (6 bases). With 6 bases removed from V and 2 bases from J, the gap between germline ends came to 16 bases. Looked up from germline, CDR1 is LNHDA and CDR2 is SQIVND (reference sequence). CDR3 length: 15 residues. The CDR3: CASRTPGRGNYGYTF. CDR3 coding DNA: TGTGCCAGTAGGACCCCCGGCAGGGGAAACTATGGCTACACCTTC.

The chain links TRBV5-1 to TRBJ1-1, with TRBD1 as a possible D gene (6 bases). The germline V gene encodes CDR1 SGHRS and CDR2 YFSETQ. This CDR3 is 14 amino acids long. Trimming removed 5 bases from V and 4 bases from J, with 15 bases in between. CDR3 sequence reads: CASSLTQGSTEAFF. The CDR3 nucleotides are TGCGCCAGCAGTTTAACTCAGGGGTCCACTGAAGCTTTCTTT.

The rearrangement links TRBV4-1 to TRBJ2-3; 9 bases agree with TRBD2. This CDR3 is built from 17 residues. Germline lookup yields CDR1 MGHRA and CDR2 YSYEKL. The V gene end was trimmed by 6 bases and the J gene end by 1 base; junction bases not matched to a gene: 11. This chain's CDR3 is CASSLFWRGGRTDTQYF. The CDR3 nucleotides are TGCGCCAGCAGTCTCTTTTGGCGGGGGGGACGCACAGATACGCAGTATTTT.

The chain employs TRBV3-1 (or the pseudogene TRBV3-2) and TRBJ2-5; D ambiguous. Germline CDR1 LGHDT, CDR2 YNNKEL (reference sequence). V was shortened by 1 base and J by 1 base, with 7 bases between the two germline ends. This CDR3 has 14 amino acids. The CDR3, as DNA: TGTGCCAGCAGCCAAGGGCATATCCAAGAGACCCAGTACTTC. This encodes CASSQGHIQETQYF.

The V gene is TRBV7-9, the J gene TRBJ2-7, with a tentative D call TRBD1 (5 bases). The V and J ends lost 2 bases and 2 bases respectively, with 13 bases between them. Per the germline V gene, CDR1 is SEHNR and CDR2 is FQNEAQ (reference sequence). The CDR3 length is 15 residues. In DNA form, the CDR3 reads TGTGCCAGCAGCTTACGATCAGGGCCCACCTACGAGCAGTACTTC. Residues: CASSLRSGPTYEQYF.

This sequence joins TRBV14 and TRBJ2-7; D uncertain. V lost 1 base and J lost 4, with 2 bases in between. The CDR3 totals 11 residues. The germline CDR1 and CDR2 sequences are SGHDN and FVKESK. The CDR3 loop is CASSQAYEQYF. DNA of the CDR3: TGTGCCAGCAGCCAAGCGTACGAGCAGTACTTC.

The V and J genes are TRBV18 and TRBJ2-1; 7 positions agree with TRBD1. There are 15 residues in the CDR3. From germline, CDR1 is KGHSH and CDR2 LQKENI. Trimming removed 6 bases from V and 5 bases from J; junction bases left unmatched: 10. CDR3 DNA: TGTGCCAGCTCTCCTAGACAGGGCCAACACAATGAGCAGTTCTTC. Protein product: CASSPRQGQHNEQFF.

The V gene is TRBV27, the J gene TRBJ1-5, with TRBD1 identical over 10 bases. CDR3 size: 18 residues. V dropped 5 bases and J dropped 3; count of bases not matched to a gene: 13. CDR1 and CDR2 (germline): MNHEY, SMNVEV (reference sequence). In DNA form, the CDR3 reads TGTGCCAGCAGTCTAGTGGCCCGGGACAGGGGAGTCAATCAGCCCCAGCATTTT. Residues: CASSLVARDRGVNQPQHF.